This entry describes one TCR beta chain. There are a few counts of this clone. Its specific antigen is unknown. The record has no base qualities; no much larger clone is one base away. The data are from a study of blood T cell repertoires in COVID-19 (TCRdb year 2020). Turning to the overall study: Samples covering the acute and convalescent phases of COVID-19 were provided by collaborators in the United States, Italy and Spain. Samples came from the ongoing ImmuneRACE study (first 160 participants) plus 1,254 subjects from 6 global collaborators. Subjects who had been exposed to COVID-19, were actively infected with it, or had recovered from it provided the deeply sampled blood TCRbeta repertoires that made up the dataset. The prospective study material was composed of cDNA or gDNA derived from T cells, B-cell-depleted T cells, or PBMCs. The repertoires were released in a freely available public database meant as a resource for research on the immune response to SARS-CoV-2. HLA class I and class II types, where available, came from metadata supplied by the sample provider rather than from assay-based typing. A de-identified subject ID, COVID-19 status, age in years and sex were almost always included in the sample metadata.

What the authors observed across the whole study: The quantity of clinical and demographic metadata differed by source and by participant and was supplied without curation.

Reading from cysteine to phenylalanine, the CDR3 counts 17 amino acids. Only the CDR3 region is kept as DNA, spanning 51 bases read in frame from base 1. CDR1 WSHSY and CDR2 SAAADI are derived from the germline V gene. Clipping removes 2 bases from V and 5 bases from J, with 11 as the unmatched junction base count. The immunoSEQ Assay, a bias-controlled multiplex PCR, was used to amplify TCRbeta CDR3 regions from genomic DNA. Under the source paper's analysis protocol: Within the assay, amplification of reference gene primers was used to estimate how many nucleated cells each sample contained. To quantify the absolute abundance of each unique TCRbeta CDR3 rearrangement, sequence reads were collapsed and filtered. For each sample, productive Simpson clonality was calculated as the square root of Simpson's diversity index over productive rearrangements. TCRdb took over this immuneACCESS table, retaining in-frame rearrangements with V and J assigned. Such tables are incomplete; in checked studies, under half of the missing clones stem from an unresolved V gene, and the remainder is unexplained. V and J calls plus clone size are reproduced from that table; the DNA served to infer D and trimming. The table for this sample lists 99,000 or so clones; 81% of them were counted only once. The ten largest account for roughly 10% of the sample.

Each collaborating institution followed its own protocols to collect whole blood in K2EDTA tubes. For TCRbeta analysis, collaborators shipped samples in one of three forms: frozen whole blood, isolated PBMCs, or DNA extracted from either of those sample types. The chain is assembled from TRBV10-2 and TRBJ2-3, and 9 junctional nucleotides match TRBD1. The origin of this receptor is a woman in her seventies with acute or convalescent COVID-19. The sequenced material came from peripheral blood. In nucleotide form, the sequence is TGCGCCAGCAGTGAGAGGCCGGGACAGGGCTGGGGAGATACGCAGTATTTT. The encoded protein is CASSERPGQGWGDTQYF.